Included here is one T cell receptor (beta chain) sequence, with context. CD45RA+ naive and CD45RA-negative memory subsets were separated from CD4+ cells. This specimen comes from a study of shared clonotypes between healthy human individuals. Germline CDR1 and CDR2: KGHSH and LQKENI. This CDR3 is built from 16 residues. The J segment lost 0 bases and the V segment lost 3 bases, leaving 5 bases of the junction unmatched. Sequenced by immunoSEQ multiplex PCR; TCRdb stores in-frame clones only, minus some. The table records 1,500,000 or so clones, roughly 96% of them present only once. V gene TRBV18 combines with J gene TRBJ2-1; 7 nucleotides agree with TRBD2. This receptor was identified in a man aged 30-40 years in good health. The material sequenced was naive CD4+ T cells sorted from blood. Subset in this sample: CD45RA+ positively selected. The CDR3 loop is CASSPLADFSYNEQFF. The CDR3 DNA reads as TGTGCCAGCTCACCTCTAGCGGATTTCTCCTACAATGAGCAGTTCTTC.